This is a list of T cell receptor beta chains from one sample in a study of CD8 T cells in Susac syndrome. MiXCR was run by TCRdb on the immunoSEQ multiplex PCR reads, yielding one entry per CDR3 protein. The sample has about 210,000 distinct CDR3 sequences; about 96% are singletons. Input material: CD4+ T cells from PBMCs. The receptors originated from a human donor with multiple sclerosis. Each CDR3 is given with its conserved first and last residue. The D gene is left open where the match is weak. Clone sizes are given selectively: once, few, many, or a class where the clone is expanded.

D gene	V gene	J gene	clone size	CDR3 DNA	CDR3 protein
-	TRBV23-1	TRBJ2-2	once	TGCGCCAGCAGTCAATCGGGCGCGAACACCGGGGAGCTGTTTTTT	CASSQSGANTGELFF
TRBD1	TRBV20-1	TRBJ1-3	-	TGCAGTGCTAGTCCAACAGGGGGTGGAAACACCATATATTTT	CSASPTGGGNTIYF
-	TRBV20-1	TRBJ2-1	-	TGCAGTGCTAGAGCCACTAGGGCCGGTGAGCAGTTCTTC	CSARATRAGEQFF
-	TRBV20-1	TRBJ2-1	-	TGCAGTGCTAGAGATGAGCGGAACTACAATGAGCAGTTCTTC	CSARDERNYNEQFF
TRBD2	TRBV5-4	TRBJ2-5	-	TGTGCCAGCAGATACGCCGGGACTACTAGGGAGACCCAGTACTTC	CASRYAGTTRETQYF
-	TRBV27	TRBJ2-5	-	TGTGCCAGCAGTTCCAGGGGTGTAGAGACCCAGTACTTC	CASSSRGVETQYF
-	TRBV25-1	TRBJ2-5	-	TGTGCCAGCAGTGAAAAGACTATAGGGACCCAGTACTTC	CASSEKTIGTQYF
TRBD2	TRBV7-3	TRBJ2-1	-	TGTGCCAGCAGCAAAGTAGCGGGAGGTTACAATGAGCAGTTCTTC	CASSKVAGGYNEQFF
TRBD1	TRBV2	TRBJ1-1	-	TGTGCCAGCAGGGCGACAGGGATGAACACTGAAGCTTTCTTT	CASRATGMNTEAFF
-	TRBV6-6	TRBJ2-1	-	TGTGCCAGCAAAAGCGGCCCTCCGGAGAATGAGCAGTTCTTC	CASKSGPPENEQFF
TRBD2	TRBV20-1	TRBJ2-3	-	TGCAGTGCTAGAGATCTGAGACTAGCGGGGGGGGATACGCAGTATTTT	CSARDLRLAGGDTQYF
-	TRBV3-1	TRBJ2-3	-	TGTGCCAGCAGCCAAGATAAGGTTCCCCTCCGAGATACGCAGTATTTT	CASSQDKVPLRDTQYF
-	TRBV5-1	TRBJ2-5	-	TGCGCCAGCAGCTTGACTCGCGCGGGACGGAACGGGGAGACCCAGTACTTC	CASSLTRAGRNGETQYF
-	TRBV30	TRBJ2-7	-	TGTGCCTGGAGTGGGACAGCGGTAGAGCAGTACTTC	CAWSGTAVEQYF
-	TRBV20-1	TRBJ2-7	-	TGCAGTGCTAGTTCGGGAACTGGCATCGAGCAGTACTTC	CSASSGTGIEQYF
TRBD1	TRBV5-6	TRBJ1-1	-	TGTGCCAGCAGCTACAGGGGGCCAGAAGCTTTCTTT	CASSYRGPEAFF
TRBD1	TRBV20-1	TRBJ2-1	-	TGCAGTGCTAGAGACCCAGGGGGCAATGAGCAGTTCTTC	CSARDPGGNEQFF
TRBD2	TRBV29-1	TRBJ2-3	-	TGCAGCGTTGTGGGAGGGCCAGATGGGGCAGATACGCAGTATTTT	CSVVGGPDGADTQYF
TRBD1	TRBV20-1	TRBJ1-5	-	TGCAGTGCTAGCCCTGGGACAGCCTTCAATCAGCCCCAGCATTTT	CSASPGTAFNQPQHF
TRBD2	TRBV30	TRBJ2-7	-	TGTGCCTGGAGGGCTAGCGGGACCTACGAGCAGTACTTC	CAWRASGTYEQYF
-	TRBV11-1	TRBJ2-7	-	TGTGCCAGCAGCGGGGGTTCTTGGGGAGAAGGACACGAGCAGTACTTC	CASSGGSWGEGHEQYF
-	TRBV27	TRBJ2-7	-	TGTGCCAGCAGCTCCCAGGGGTGGGCCTACGAGCAGTACTTC	CASSSQGWAYEQYF
-	TRBV25-1	TRBJ2-7	-	TGTGCCAGCTCCTCAGAGGGAATCTCCTACGAGCAGTACTTC	CASSSEGISYEQYF
-	TRBV20-1	TRBJ1-5	-	TGCAGTGCTCCTATTTCGGGGGCGGATCAGCCCCAGCATTTT	CSAPISGADQPQHF
-	TRBV29-1	TRBJ1-1	-	TGCAGCGTTGAACCGCAGATCGCTGAAGCTTTCTTT	CSVEPQIAEAFF
-	TRBV18	TRBJ2-7	-	TGTGCCAGCTCACGGAGGCCTGGCGAGCAGTACTTC	CASSRRPGEQYF
-	TRBV5-6	TRBJ2-5	-	TGTGCCAGCAGCTTGGGGGCGCCGGAGGAGACCCAGTACTTC	CASSLGAPEETQYF